Listed here are 21 T cell receptor beta chains from one sample, sequenced in a study of blood T cells in healthy people across ages. PCR was performed a second time for roughly 7 to 11 cycles using a sample-barcoded 5' primer and a J-beta primer mix. TCRdb re-called the 5' RACE reads with MiXCR, one entry per CDR3 protein. Of roughly 800,000 distinct CDR3 sequences in the sample, 20% to 25% were seen once. The sample was also linked to a second study, of T cells of mothers and their children.

Sequenced: blood. The source is a boy aged 5-17 years in good health.

The chain links TRBV7-2 to TRBJ2-7; D not certain. Looked up from germline, CDR1 is SGHTA and CDR2 is FQGNSA. V lost 1 base, J lost 2 bases, and 12 bases lay in between. The CDR3 has 15 residues. The CDR3 DNA reads as TGTGCCAGCAGCTTAGGGGTCGATCCAACCTACGAGCAGTACTTC. This encodes CASSLGVDPTYEQYF.

This clonotype showed up just a few times. The chain's CDR3 is CASVSSSSTDTQYF. CDR3 bases: TGTGCCAGCGTTTCCAGTTCTAGCACAGATACGCAGTATTTT. The chain combines TRBV2 with TRBJ2-3; D is ambiguous. The V and J ends lost 8 bases and 0 bases respectively, with 12 bases between them. Germline loops: CDR1 SNHLY, CDR2 FYNNEI. CDR3 size: 14 residues.

The chain is built from TRBV15 and TRBJ2-7; 11 nucleotides match TRBD1. CDR1 is LNHNV, CDR2 YYDKDF, per germline (reference sequence). This CDR3 region has 14 residues. After removal of 3 bases from V and 6 bases from J, the junction contained 4 bases not matched to a gene. CDR3 nucleotides: TGTGCCACCAGCAGCCGGACAGGGGGCGTCGAGCAGTACTTC. This gives the protein CATSSRTGGVEQYF.

The chain employs TRBV29-1 and TRBJ1-1, with TRBD1 matching 10 bases. The CDR3 has 15 residues. The V segment lost 1 base and the J segment 3 bases; nucleotides outside the gene matches: 5. Germline V gives CDR1 SQVTM, CDR2 ANQGSEA. The CDR3 DNA follows: TGCAGCGTTGAAGGGACAGGGGGGATGGACACTGAAGCTTTCTTT. This translates into CSVEGTGGMDTEAFF. The whole variable domain, remainder taken from reference TRBV29-1 and TRBJ1-1, is SAVISQKPSRDICQRGTSLTIQCQVDSQVTMMFWYRQQPGQSLTLIATANQGSEATYESGFVIDKFPISRPNLTFSTLTVSNMSPEDSSIYLCSVEGTGGMDTEAFFGQGTRLTVV.

The sample holds a few counts of this clonotype. The chain employs TRBV12-3 or TRBV12-4 and TRBJ1-5; 10 nucleotides line up with TRBD1. The ends lost 6 bases at V and 7 bases at J; junction bases unmatched: 9. The CDR3 has 15 amino acids. The CDR3 spells CASSLRTGGRQPQHF. Here the CDR3 DNA reads TGTGCCAGCAGCTTAAGGACAGGGGGTAGGCAGCCCCAGCATTTT.

Of note for this clonotype: The junction and the germline gene differ at one end; a read error may be behind it. This rearrangement joins TRBV14 to TRBJ2-5, with 8 positions matching TRBD1. CDR1 is SGHDN, CDR2 FVKESK, per germline. There are 14 residues in the CDR3. In nucleotides, the CDR3 is TGTGCCAGCAGCCTAGACAGGGGAATCTACGAGCAGTGCTTC. Protein product: CASSLDRGIYEQCF.

J is TRBJ2-1 and V is TRBV29-1; a weak D match, TRBD2 (5 bases). CDR1 is SQVTM and CDR2 is ANQGSEA in the germline V gene. CDR3 size: 13 residues. The V end was cut by 4 bases, the J end by 7 bases, with 14 bases between. As DNA, the CDR3 is TGCAGCGTTGCATTCGGGGTTGGGAATGAGCAGTTCTTC. It is translated as CSVAFGVGNEQFF.

This rearrangement joins TRBV6-1 to TRBJ2-7, with a weak D call TRBD1 (6 bases). The CDR3 has 15 residues. V dropped 6 bases and J dropped 2 bases, with 17 bases sitting between them. Germline lookup yields CDR1 MNHNS and CDR2 SASEGT. DNA of the CDR3: TGTGCCAGCAGAAAACAGGGCTCGGTCGCCTACGAGCAGTACTTC. Residues: CASRKQGSVAYEQYF.

V and J are TRBV20-1 and TRBJ2-5; 8 bases align to TRBD1. This CDR3 is 14 amino acids long. Per germline, CDR1 DFQATT and CDR2 SNEGSKA (reference sequence). Trimming removed 0 bases from V and 4 bases from J; junction bases left unmatched: 4. CDR3 loop: CSARDRTGRETQYF. In DNA form, the CDR3 reads TGCAGTGCTAGAGACCGGACAGGGAGAGAGACCCAGTACTTC.

This clonotype was detected only a few times. The chain recombines TRBV3-1 with TRBJ2-5, with D perhaps TRBD1 (6 bases). The CDR3 length is 15 residues. V was trimmed by 0 bases and J by 2 bases, leaving 10 bases between them. The germline gives CDR1 LGHDT, CDR2 YNNKEL (reference sequence). CDR3 DNA sequence: TGTGCCAGCAGCCAAGAAAGGCAGGGGCAAGAGACCCAGTACTTC. It is translated as CASSQERQGQETQYF.

This clonotype appeared a few times. The rearrangement uses TRBV6-2 or TRBV6-3 and TRBJ2-1, with 7 bases matching TRBD2. The ends lost 5 bases at V and 0 bases at J; junction bases unmatched: 10. The germline V gene has CDR1 MNHEY and CDR2 SVGEGT. The CDR3 length is 17 residues. CDR3 region: CASSRRLATNSYNEQFF. DNA for the CDR3: TGTGCCAGCAGTCGCAGACTAGCTACCAACTCCTACAATGAGCAGTTCTTC.

This clonotype was counted between two and nine times. The V gene is TRBV13, the J gene TRBJ2-5, with TRBD2 matching 13 bases. J lost 3 bases, V lost 4 bases, and 5 bases had no gene match. Germline V gives CDR1 PRHDT, CDR2 FYEKMQ (reference sequence). CDR3 length equals 16 residues. CDR3 sequence reads: CASSSLGLAGEETQYF. CDR3 nucleotide sequence: TGTGCCAGCAGCTCATTAGGACTAGCGGGAGAAGAGACCCAGTACTTC.

This clonotype showed up just a few times. The V and J genes are TRBV4-1 and TRBJ2-5; 11 bases are shared with TRBD1. The J call may be wrong; the DNA end is better matched by TRBJ2-7. The V gene's germline CDR1 is MGHRA and CDR2 YSYEKL. The CDR3 contains 18 residues. CDR3: CASSQEGLPGQGDYEQYF. The CDR3 DNA sequence: TGCGCCAGCAGCCAAGAAGGACTACCGGGACAGGGGGATTACGAGCAGTACTTC.

This chain uses TRBV7-9 with TRBJ2-1; 7 bases fit TRBD2. CDR1 and CDR2 (germline): SEHNR, FQNEAQ (reference sequence). Germline trimming cut 0 bases from V and 6 bases from J; bases unmatched to any gene: 14. This CDR3 has 18 residues. CDR3 in amino acids: CASSLARAAGLACNEQFF. CDR3 coding DNA: TGTGCCAGCAGCTTAGCGCGGGCAGCGGGGCTCGCCTGCAATGAGCAGTTCTTC. Based on the CDR3 plus reference TRBV7-9 and TRBJ2-1, the full variable domain is DTGVSQNPRHKITKRGQNVTFRCDPISEHNRLYWYRQTLGQGPEFLTYFQNEAQLEKSRLLSDRFSAERPKGSFSTLEIQRTEQGDSAMYLCASSLARAAGLACNEQFFGPGTRLTVL.

The rearrangement links TRBV2 to TRBJ2-5; perhaps TRBD1 as D (5 bases). The end of the DNA aligns better with TRBJ2-1, so the J call may be wrong. The CDR3 is made up of 15 amino acids. Germline CDR1 reads SNHLY; CDR2 reads FYNNEI. This CDR3 reads CASSVGQGVYNEQFF. In DNA form, the CDR3 reads TGTGCCAGCAGTGTAGGGCAGGGTGTCTACAATGAGCAGTTCTTC.

This clonotype has a handful of counts. The V gene is TRBV29-1, the J gene TRBJ2-5; TRBD2 matches at 7 bases. The DNA end is more similar to TRBJ2-7, so the J call may be wrong. CDR3 size: 14 residues. The germline V gene has CDR1 SQVTM and CDR2 ANQGSEA. The CDR3 sequence is CSVEIAGHPYEQYF. In DNA, the CDR3 is TGCAGCGTTGAAATAGCGGGCCACCCCTACGAGCAGTACTTC.

There are a few counts of this clonotype. V gene TRBV12-3 or TRBV12-4 combines with J gene TRBJ1-5; 8 bases are shared with TRBD1. There are 14 residues in the CDR3. V lost 6 bases to trimming and J lost 6 bases; unmatched junction nucleotides: 7. The CDR3 is CASSPTGGLQPQHF. The CDR3 DNA reads TGTGCCAGCAGCCCAACAGGGGGTCTTCAGCCCCAGCATTTT.

J is TRBJ1-5 and V is TRBV7-9, with 7 bases matching TRBD1. With 5 bases clipped from V and 4 bases from J, the junction kept 8 bases outside the gene matches. Germline V lookup: CDR1 SEHNR, CDR2 FQNEAQ (reference sequence). This CDR3 is 15 amino acids long. The CDR3 sequence: CASSGEGAGNQPQHF. CDR3 sequence (DNA): TGTGCCAGCAGCGGAGAGGGGGCGGGAAATCAGCCCCAGCATTTT.

The rearrangement joins TRBV4-1 to TRBJ2-5; weak D call: TRBD2 (5 bases). V lost 0 bases to trimming and J lost 3 bases, with 8 bases between them. The CDR3 is 14 amino acids. Germline-derived CDR1 and CDR2 are MGHRA and YSYEKL. The CDR3 sequence is CASSQDLGEETQYF. CDR3 in DNA: TGCGCCAGCAGCCAAGATCTCGGGGAAGAGACCCAGTACTTC.

There are a few counts of this clonotype. A read error may account for a junction end that differs from germline. The chain is built from TRBV29-1 and TRBJ1-1; D might be TRBD1 (5 bases). Germline V gives CDR1 SQVTM, CDR2 ANQGSEA. The CDR3 covers 11 residues. The CDR3 spells CGVEDTRGAFF. CDR3 DNA: TGCGGCGTTGAAGATACGAGGGGAGCTTTCTTT.

This clonotype was found a few times. The CDR3 sequence: CSAVGLDAEFSYEQYF. CDR3 nucleotides: TGCAGTGCAGTTGGGTTAGATGCGGAATTCTCCTACGAGCAGTACTTC. This chain links TRBV20-1 with TRBJ2-7; D not resolved. This CDR3 is built from 16 residues. V lost 6 bases to trimming and J lost 0 bases, with 21 bases between them. Germline CDR1 is DFQATT and CDR2 is SNEGSKA (reference sequence).